This T cell receptor beta chain was captured in a study of cytotoxic CD8 clonotypes in ibrutinib-treated CLL. Looking at the study overall: Response samples were taken after a median roughly 13 months of treatment, range 6 to 36. Samples yielded averages of 255,043 productive templates and some 94,000 productive rearrangements. Study-wide results and limits: The study found clonality rose at ibrutinib response, then fell toward baseline at progression. Patients showed higher baseline clonality than age-matched healthy donors, and it tracked circulating CD8+ T-cell counts.

Comments on this clone: No antigen is known for it.

The assay was immunoSEQ multiplex PCR, and TCRdb's table has in-frame clones only and misses some. The repertoire holds approximately 22,000 clones, with roughly 70% as singletons. Germline V CDR1 and CDR2: SGHTA, FQGTGA. V lost 1 base, J lost 0 bases, and 4 bases lay in between. The CDR3 is 15 residues long. This clonotype was obtained from a human donor with chronic lymphocytic leukemia. The chain combines TRBV7-3 with TRBJ2-6; D call uncertain. The specimen was PBMCs, collected before ibrutinib treatment. In DNA, the CDR3 is TGTGCCAGCAGCTTAATATTCTCTGGGGCCAACGTCCTGACTTTC. Residues: CASSLIFSGANVLTF.